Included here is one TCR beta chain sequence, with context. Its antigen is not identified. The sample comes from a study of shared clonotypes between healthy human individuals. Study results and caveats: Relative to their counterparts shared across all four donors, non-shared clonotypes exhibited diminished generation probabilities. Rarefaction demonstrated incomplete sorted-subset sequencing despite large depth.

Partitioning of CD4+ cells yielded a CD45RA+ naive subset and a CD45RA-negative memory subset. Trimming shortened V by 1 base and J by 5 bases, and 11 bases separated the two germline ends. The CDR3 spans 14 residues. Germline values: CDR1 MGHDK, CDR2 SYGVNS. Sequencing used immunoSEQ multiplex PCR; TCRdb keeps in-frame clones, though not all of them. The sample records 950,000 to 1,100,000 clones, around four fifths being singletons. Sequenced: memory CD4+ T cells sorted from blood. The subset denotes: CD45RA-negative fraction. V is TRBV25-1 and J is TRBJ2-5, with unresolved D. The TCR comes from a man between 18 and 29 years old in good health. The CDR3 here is CASSEWGYGETQYF. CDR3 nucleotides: TGTGCCAGCAGTGAATGGGGATACGGGGAGACCCAGTACTTC.